These 20 T cell receptor beta chains were sequenced from one sample in a study of blood T cell repertoires in COVID-19. The repertoire was sequenced with immunoSEQ multiplex PCR; TCRdb's copy has only in-frame clones and lacks some. The table includes approximately 97,000 clones, about 90% detected once. Sequencing was performed on peripheral blood. The receptors stem from a human donor in a cohort sampled during active COVID-19.

This sequence joins TRBV3-1 (or the pseudogene TRBV3-2) and TRBJ1-2, with D possibly matching TRBD1 (5 bases). Per germline, CDR1 LGHDT and CDR2 YNNKEL (reference sequence). With 2 bases removed from V and 7 bases from J, the gap between germline ends came to 8 bases. CDR3 length: 12 amino acids. The chain's CDR3 is CASSQHQGGYTF. The CDR3 DNA is TGTGCCAGCAGCCAACATCAGGGTGGCTACACCTTC.

The V call is TRBV19, the J call TRBJ2-5; TRBD1 matches at 9 bases. CDR3 length equals 17 residues. Unmatched junction bases numbered 14, after V lost 5 bases and J lost 4 bases. Germline loops: CDR1 LNHDA, CDR2 SQIVND (reference sequence). CDR3 residues: CASSHRDRALMGETQYF. The CDR3 bases are TGTGCCAGTAGTCACCGGGACAGGGCTCTTATGGGAGAGACCCAGTACTTC.

The CDR3 region has the DNA TGCGCCAGCAGCCAAGTAAGGGGGCCAATGAACACTGAAGCTTTCTTT. Translation gives CASSQVRGPMNTEAFF. The rearrangement joins TRBV4-1 to TRBJ1-1, with TRBD1 matching 7 bases. Germline values: CDR1 MGHRA, CDR2 YSYEKL. Trimming took 1 base from V and 0 from J; bases not matched to a gene: 5. This CDR3 is 16 amino acids long.

V usage is TRBV3-1 (or the pseudogene TRBV3-2) and J usage is TRBJ2-1; D may be TRBD2 (5 bases). This CDR3 has 18 residues. V was clipped by 1 base and J by 0 bases, with 16 bases between them. Per the germline V gene, CDR1 is LGHDT and CDR2 is YNNKEL (reference sequence). The CDR3 nucleotides read TGTGCCAGCAGCCAAGGGACCGGTGGGAGCCTCTCCTACAATGAGCAGTTCTTC. Translated, it gives CASSQGTGGSLSYNEQFF.

V and J are TRBV29-1 and TRBJ1-6; D remains unclear. CDR1 is SQVTM, CDR2 ANQGSEA, per germline. This CDR3 contains 13 residues. Trimming shortened V by 6 bases and J by 0 bases, and 6 bases separated the two germline ends. The CDR3 DNA sequence: TGCAGCGTCATGAGCTCCTATAATTCACCCCTCCACTTT. Its translation is CSVMSSYNSPLHF.

The chain joins TRBV7-8 to TRBJ2-7, with TRBD1 as a possible D gene (5 bases). CDR1 and CDR2 (germline): SGHVS, FQNEAQ. This CDR3 is built from 13 residues. V lost 1 base and J lost 3, with 7 bases in between. CDR3 protein: CASSLGRVYEQYF. DNA of the CDR3: TGTGCCAGCAGCTTAGGCAGGGTCTACGAGCAGTACTTC.

The chain has TRBV6-6 and TRBJ1-5; 8 nucleotides line up with TRBD1. This CDR3 spans 12 amino acids. V lost 6 bases to trimming and J lost 9 bases; unmatched junction nucleotides: 4. The V gene's germline CDR1 is MNHNY and CDR2 SVGAGI (reference sequence). Here the CDR3 reads CASRTGAGPQHF. CDR3 nucleotide sequence: TGTGCCAGCAGGACAGGGGCCGGGCCCCAGCATTTT.

The chain is built from TRBV4-1 and TRBJ1-2; perhaps TRBD1 as D (6 bases). CDR1 is MGHRA, CDR2 YSYEKL, per germline. This CDR3 comprises 16 residues. The ends were cut back, 2 bases at V and 4 bases at J, with 17 bases in the middle. This chain's CDR3 is CASSQPRRGEAYGYTF. As DNA, the CDR3 is TGCGCCAGCAGCCAACCACGCAGGGGTGAGGCCTATGGCTACACCTTC.

This chain uses TRBV28 with TRBJ1-4; D is possibly TRBD1 (5 bases). This CDR3 is built from 14 residues. Deletions cut 3 bases from V and 10 bases from J, with 15 bases between. CDR1 and CDR2 (germline): MDHEN, SYDVKM. The CDR3 protein is CASSFPQGGGKLFF. The DNA of the CDR3 is TGTGCCAGCAGTTTCCCCCAGGGAGGAGGAAAACTGTTTTTT.

The rearrangement joins TRBV10-3 to TRBJ2-5; 8 bases map to TRBD2. The germline gives CDR1 ENHRY, CDR2 SYGVKD. J gave up 4 bases and V 9 bases, and 7 bases lay outside the gene matches. The CDR3 covers 13 residues. Here the CDR3 DNA reads TGTGCCATTACGGGAGGGCCGGGAGAGACCCAGTACTTC. Translating it yields CAITGGPGETQYF.

This chain joins TRBV11-3 and TRBJ2-7, with a weak D call TRBD2 (5 bases). Trimming shortened V by 1 base and J by 3 bases, and 13 bases separated the two germline ends. CDR1 is SGHNT, CDR2 YENEEA, per germline. The CDR3 is 15 residues long. The CDR3 protein is CASSLGPAENYEQYF. The CDR3, as DNA: TGTGCCAGCAGCTTAGGTCCAGCGGAGAACTACGAGCAGTACTTC. The full variable domain, rest sourced from reference TRBV11-3 and TRBJ2-7, is EAGVVQSPRYKIIEKKQPVAFWCNPISGHNTLYWYLQNLGQGPELLIRYENEEAVDDSQLPKDRFSAERLKGVDSTLKIQPAELGDSAVYLCASSLGPAENYEQYFGPGTRLTVT.

In its sample, this clone was seen a few times. The chain recombines TRBV6-1 with TRBJ1-6; 7 positions agree with TRBD1. V lost 3 bases to trimming and J lost 10 bases; unmatched junction nucleotides: 15. The CDR3 runs to 17 residues. Germline CDR1 is MNHNS and CDR2 is SASEGT. The CDR3 protein is CASSDEQGPKQRSPLHF. The DNA of the CDR3 is TGTGCCAGCAGTGATGAACAGGGGCCTAAGCAGAGGTCACCCCTCCACTTT.

Only one count was recorded for this clone. CDR3 DNA sequence: TGTGCCAGCAGCTTGCCCAGCGGGAGGCGTGTTGAGCAGTTCTTC. This translates into CASSLPSGRRVEQFF. This sequence joins TRBV5-4 and TRBJ2-1, with 9 bases that match TRBD2. V gave up 1 base and J gave up 9 bases; unmatched junction bases: 8. Germline CDR1 and CDR2: SGHNT and YYREEE (reference sequence). There are 15 residues in the CDR3.

The chain links TRBV7-2 to TRBJ2-5; 8 positions agree with TRBD2. Losses at the gene ends were 4 bases for V and 1 base for J; bases not matched to a gene: 8. Germline V lookup: CDR1 SGHTA, CDR2 FQGNSA. This CDR3 has 16 amino acids. The CDR3 sequence: CASSWVLSGSQETQYF. DNA for the CDR3: TGTGCCAGCAGCTGGGTTTTGAGCGGGAGCCAAGAGACCCAGTACTTC.

V usage is TRBV5-1 and J usage is TRBJ2-2; 9 bases match TRBD1. The V and J ends lost 3 bases and 2 bases, in that order; junction bases with no gene match: 5. Germline-derived CDR1 and CDR2 are SGHRS and YFSETQ. CDR3 size: 16 residues. This CDR3 reads CASSWGTGTNTGELFF. The CDR3 DNA reads TGCGCCAGCAGCTGGGGGACAGGGACTAACACCGGGGAGCTGTTTTTT.

This chain uses TRBV7-9 with TRBJ1-5, with D possibly TRBD1 on 6 matching bases. Germline V gives CDR1 SEHNR, CDR2 FQNEAQ (reference sequence). V lost 1 base and J 0 bases, leaving 16 bases between the germline ends. There are 18 residues in the CDR3. The CDR3 DNA reads TGTGCCAGCAGCTTAGACAGGGACCTCGGAAATAGCAATCAGCCCCAGCATTTT. This sequence encodes CASSLDRDLGNSNQPQHF.

V usage is TRBV19 and J usage is TRBJ2-3, with 8 bases identical to TRBD1. Trimming cost V 6 bases and J 2 bases; bases outside gene matches: 7. The CDR3 length is 15 residues. CDR1 and CDR2 from the germline V gene are LNHDA and SQIVND (reference sequence). The CDR3 bases are TGTGCCAGTAGGCCTGGACAGGGACTCACAGATACGCAGTATTTT. Protein product: CASRPGQGLTDTQYF.

V and J are TRBV6-5 and TRBJ1-2; weak D call: TRBD1 (5 bases). Germline CDR1 reads MNHEY; CDR2 reads SVGAGI. This CDR3 is built from 13 residues. The germline V and J ends were trimmed by 7 bases and 5 bases, with 14 bases remaining between them. The CDR3 here is CASTTPRTYGYTF. DNA of the CDR3: TGTGCCAGCACGACACCACGGACATATGGCTACACCTTC.

The genes are TRBV7-2 and TRBJ1-1; D not certain. The V and J ends lost 7 bases and 10 bases respectively, with 19 bases between them. The germline V gene has CDR1 SGHTA and CDR2 FQGNSA. The CDR3 spans 13 residues. This CDR3 is CASNFEGSWSAFF. The CDR3 nucleotides read TGTGCCAGCAACTTTGAAGGGAGTTGGTCAGCTTTCTTT.

The J gene is TRBJ1-1, the V gene TRBV7-9; D gene ambiguous. The CDR3 covers 12 residues. The V and J ends lost 7 bases and 3 bases respectively, with 9 bases between them. Germline V gene data show CDR1 as SEHNR and CDR2 as FQNEAQ (reference sequence). CDR3 sequence reads: CASNRDYTEAFF. The CDR3 nucleotides are TGTGCCAGCAATCGGGATTACACTGAAGCTTTCTTT.